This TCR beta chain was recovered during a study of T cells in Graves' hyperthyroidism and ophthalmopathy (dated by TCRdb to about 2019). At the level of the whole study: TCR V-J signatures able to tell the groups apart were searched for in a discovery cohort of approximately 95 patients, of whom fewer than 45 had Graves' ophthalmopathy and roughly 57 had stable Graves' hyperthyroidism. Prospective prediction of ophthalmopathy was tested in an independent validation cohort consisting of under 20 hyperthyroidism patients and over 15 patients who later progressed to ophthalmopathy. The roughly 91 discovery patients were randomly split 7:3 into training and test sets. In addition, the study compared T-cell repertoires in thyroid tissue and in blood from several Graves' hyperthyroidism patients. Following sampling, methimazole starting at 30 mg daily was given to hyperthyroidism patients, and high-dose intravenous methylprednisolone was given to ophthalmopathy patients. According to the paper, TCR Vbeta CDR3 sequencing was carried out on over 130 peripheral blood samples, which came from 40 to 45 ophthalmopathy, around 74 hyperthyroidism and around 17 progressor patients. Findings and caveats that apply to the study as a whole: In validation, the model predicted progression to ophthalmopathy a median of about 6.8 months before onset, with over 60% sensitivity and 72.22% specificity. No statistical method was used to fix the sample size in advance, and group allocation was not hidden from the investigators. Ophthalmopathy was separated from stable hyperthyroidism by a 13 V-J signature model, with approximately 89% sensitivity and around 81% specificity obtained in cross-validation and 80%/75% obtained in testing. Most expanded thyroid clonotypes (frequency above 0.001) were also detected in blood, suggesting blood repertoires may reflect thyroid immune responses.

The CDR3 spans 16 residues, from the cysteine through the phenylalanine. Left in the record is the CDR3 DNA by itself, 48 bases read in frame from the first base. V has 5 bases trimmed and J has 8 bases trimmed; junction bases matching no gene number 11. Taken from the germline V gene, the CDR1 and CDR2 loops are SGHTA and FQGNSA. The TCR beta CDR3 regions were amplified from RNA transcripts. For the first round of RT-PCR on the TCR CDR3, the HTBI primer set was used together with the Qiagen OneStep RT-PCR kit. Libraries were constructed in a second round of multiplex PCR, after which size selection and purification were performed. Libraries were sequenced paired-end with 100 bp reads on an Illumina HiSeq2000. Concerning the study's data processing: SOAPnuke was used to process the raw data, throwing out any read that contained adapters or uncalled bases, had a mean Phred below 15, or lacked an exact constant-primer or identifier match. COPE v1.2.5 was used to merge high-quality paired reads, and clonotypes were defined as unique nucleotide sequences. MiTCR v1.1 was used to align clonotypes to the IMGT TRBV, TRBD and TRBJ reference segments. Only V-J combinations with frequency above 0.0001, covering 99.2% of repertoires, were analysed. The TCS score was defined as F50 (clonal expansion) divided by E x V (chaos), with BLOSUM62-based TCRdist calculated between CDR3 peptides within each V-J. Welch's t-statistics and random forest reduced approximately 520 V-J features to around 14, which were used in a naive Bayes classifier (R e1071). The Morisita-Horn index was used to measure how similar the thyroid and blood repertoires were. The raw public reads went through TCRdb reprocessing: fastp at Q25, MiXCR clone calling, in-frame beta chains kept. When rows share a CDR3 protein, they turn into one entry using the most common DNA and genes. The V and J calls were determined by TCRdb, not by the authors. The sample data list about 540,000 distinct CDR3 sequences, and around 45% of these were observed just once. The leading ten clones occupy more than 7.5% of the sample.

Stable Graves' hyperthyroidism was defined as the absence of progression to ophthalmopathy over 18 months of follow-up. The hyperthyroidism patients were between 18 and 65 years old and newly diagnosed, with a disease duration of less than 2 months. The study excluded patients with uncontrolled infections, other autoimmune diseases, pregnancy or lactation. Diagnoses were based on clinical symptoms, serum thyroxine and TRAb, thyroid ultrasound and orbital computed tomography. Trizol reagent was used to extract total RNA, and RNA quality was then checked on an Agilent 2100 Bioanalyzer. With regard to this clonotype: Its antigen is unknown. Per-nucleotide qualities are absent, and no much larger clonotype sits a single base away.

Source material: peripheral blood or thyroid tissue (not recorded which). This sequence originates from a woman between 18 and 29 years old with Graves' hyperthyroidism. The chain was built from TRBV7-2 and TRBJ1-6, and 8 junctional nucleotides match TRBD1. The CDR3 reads CASSPDRARLDSPLHF. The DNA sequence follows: TGTGCCAGCAGCCCGGACAGGGCGAGATTAGATTCACCCCTCCACTTT.